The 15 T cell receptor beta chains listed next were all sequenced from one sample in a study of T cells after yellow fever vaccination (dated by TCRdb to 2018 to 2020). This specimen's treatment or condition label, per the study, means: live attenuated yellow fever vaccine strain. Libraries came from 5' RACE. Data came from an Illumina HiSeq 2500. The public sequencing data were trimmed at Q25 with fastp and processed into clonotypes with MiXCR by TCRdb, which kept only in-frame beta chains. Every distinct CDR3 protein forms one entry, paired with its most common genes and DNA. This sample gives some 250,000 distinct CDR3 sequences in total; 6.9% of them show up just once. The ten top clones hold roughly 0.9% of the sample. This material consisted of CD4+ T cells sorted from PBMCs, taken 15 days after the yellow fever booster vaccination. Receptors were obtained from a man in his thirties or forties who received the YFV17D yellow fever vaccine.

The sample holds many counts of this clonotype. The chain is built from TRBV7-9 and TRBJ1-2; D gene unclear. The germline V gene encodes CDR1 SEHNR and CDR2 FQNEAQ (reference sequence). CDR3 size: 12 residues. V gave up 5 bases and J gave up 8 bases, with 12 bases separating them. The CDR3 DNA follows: TGTGCCAGCAGCGGGGTTTTACGAGGCTACACCTTC. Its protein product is CASSGVLRGYTF.

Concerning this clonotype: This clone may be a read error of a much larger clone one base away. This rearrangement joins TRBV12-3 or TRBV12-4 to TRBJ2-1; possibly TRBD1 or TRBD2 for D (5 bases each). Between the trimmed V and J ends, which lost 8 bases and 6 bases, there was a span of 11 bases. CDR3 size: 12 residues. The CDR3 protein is CASLLGVNEQFF. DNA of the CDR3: TGTGCCAGCCTACTAGGGGTCAATGAGCAGTTCTTC.

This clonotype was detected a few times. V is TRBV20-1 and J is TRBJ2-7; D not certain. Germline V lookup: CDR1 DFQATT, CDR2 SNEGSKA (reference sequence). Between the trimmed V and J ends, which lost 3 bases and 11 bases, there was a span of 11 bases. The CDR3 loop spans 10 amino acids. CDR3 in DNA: TGCAGTGCTAGGGCAAGGTCCGAGTACTTC. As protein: CSARARSEYF.

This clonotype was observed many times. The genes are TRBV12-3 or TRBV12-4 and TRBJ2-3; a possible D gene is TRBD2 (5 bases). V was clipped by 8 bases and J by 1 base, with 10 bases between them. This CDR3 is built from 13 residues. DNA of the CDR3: TGTGCCAGCGATACAGCGGGCACAGATACGCAGTATTTT. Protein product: CASDTAGTDTQYF.

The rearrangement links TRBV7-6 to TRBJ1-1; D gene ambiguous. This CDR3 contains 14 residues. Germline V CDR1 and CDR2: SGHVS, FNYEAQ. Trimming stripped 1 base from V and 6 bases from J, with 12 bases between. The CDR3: CASSLGFIGAEAFF. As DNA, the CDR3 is TGTGCCAGCAGCTTAGGGTTTATCGGGGCTGAAGCTTTCTTT.

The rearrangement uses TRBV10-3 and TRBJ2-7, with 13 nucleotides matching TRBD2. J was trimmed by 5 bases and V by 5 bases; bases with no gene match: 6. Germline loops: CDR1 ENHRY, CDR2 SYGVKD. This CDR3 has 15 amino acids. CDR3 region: CAISTSGRARDEQYF. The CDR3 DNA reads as TGTGCCATCAGTACTAGCGGGAGGGCCCGGGACGAGCAGTACTTC.

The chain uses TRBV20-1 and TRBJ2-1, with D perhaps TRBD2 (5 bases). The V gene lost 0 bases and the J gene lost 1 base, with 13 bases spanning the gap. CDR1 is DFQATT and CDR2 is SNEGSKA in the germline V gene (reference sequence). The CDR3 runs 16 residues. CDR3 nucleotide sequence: TGCAGTGCTAGAGATCTGGGTAGCGCGTCCTACAATGAGCAGTTCTTC. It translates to CSARDLGSASYNEQFF.

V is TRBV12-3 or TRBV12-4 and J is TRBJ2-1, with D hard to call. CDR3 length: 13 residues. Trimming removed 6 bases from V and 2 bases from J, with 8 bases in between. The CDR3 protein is CASRLGTYNEQFF. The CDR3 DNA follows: TGTGCCAGCAGGCTGGGAACCTACAATGAGCAGTTCTTC.

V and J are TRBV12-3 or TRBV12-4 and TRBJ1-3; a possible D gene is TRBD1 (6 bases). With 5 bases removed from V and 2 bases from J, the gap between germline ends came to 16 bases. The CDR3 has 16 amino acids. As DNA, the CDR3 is TGTGCCAGCAGTCCCCTAGATGGGGGCCCTGGAAACACCATATATTTT. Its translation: CASSPLDGGPGNTIYF.

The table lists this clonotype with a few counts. CDR3 nucleotide sequence: TGTGCCAGCAGTTACGGGGGACAGAACACTGAAGCTTTCTTT. Translation gives CASSYGGQNTEAFF. The chain has TRBV6-2 or TRBV6-3 and TRBJ1-1; possibly TRBD1 for D (6 bases). Trimming removed 2 bases from V and 1 base from J, with 8 bases in between. The CDR3 has 14 amino acids. The V gene's germline CDR1 is MNHEY and CDR2 SVGEGT.

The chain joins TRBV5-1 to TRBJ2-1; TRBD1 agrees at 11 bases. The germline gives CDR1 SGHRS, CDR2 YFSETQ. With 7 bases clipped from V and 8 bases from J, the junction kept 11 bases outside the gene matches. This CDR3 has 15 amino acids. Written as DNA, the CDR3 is TGCGCCAGCTGCCCCTCCGGGACAGGGGGGGATGAGCAGTTCTTC. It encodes CASCPSGTGGDEQFF.

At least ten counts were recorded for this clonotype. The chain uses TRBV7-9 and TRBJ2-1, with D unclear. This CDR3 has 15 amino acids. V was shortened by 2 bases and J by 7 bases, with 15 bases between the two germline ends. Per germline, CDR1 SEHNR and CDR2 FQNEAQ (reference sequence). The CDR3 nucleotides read TGTGCCAGCAGCTTATTATCAGGAGAGGTAAATGAGCAGTTCTTC. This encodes CASSLLSGEVNEQFF.

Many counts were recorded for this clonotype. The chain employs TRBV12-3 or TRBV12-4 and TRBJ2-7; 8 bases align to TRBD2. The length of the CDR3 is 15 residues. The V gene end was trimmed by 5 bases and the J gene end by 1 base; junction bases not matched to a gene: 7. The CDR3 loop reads CASSPQAGVSYEQYF. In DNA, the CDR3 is TGTGCCAGCAGTCCGCAAGCGGGGGTTTCCTACGAGCAGTACTTC.

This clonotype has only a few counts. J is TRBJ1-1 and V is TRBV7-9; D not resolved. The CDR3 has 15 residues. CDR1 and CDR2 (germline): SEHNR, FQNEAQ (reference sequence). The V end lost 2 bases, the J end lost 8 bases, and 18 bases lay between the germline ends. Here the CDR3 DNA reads TGTGCCAGCAGCTTATCAGGCGCGAGTAGGAGCGAAGCTTTCTTT. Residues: CASSLSGASRSEAFF.

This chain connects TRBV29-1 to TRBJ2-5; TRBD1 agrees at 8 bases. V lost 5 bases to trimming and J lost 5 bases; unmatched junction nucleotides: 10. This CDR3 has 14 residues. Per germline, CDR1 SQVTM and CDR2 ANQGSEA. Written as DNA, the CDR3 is TGCAGCGTTAAAGGGACAGGAGGTGAGGAGACCCAGTACTTC. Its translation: CSVKGTGGEETQYF.